A selection of T cell receptor beta chains follows, all from one sample in a study of OX40 agonist ivuxolimab in advanced cancers. Only in-frame clones appear in the TCRdb table, and some are missing; sequencing was by immunoSEQ multiplex PCR. In the table there are about 58,000 clones, over 80% of which are singletons. This specimen was CD4+ or CD8+ T cells sorted from blood, taken in a trial of the OX40 agonist ivuxolimab. These receptors originate from an adult with an advanced solid tumor such as melanoma, head and neck, liver or kidney cancer. Each CDR3 is given with its conserved first and last residue. Fields, in order: V gene, J gene, D gene, clone size, CDR3 protein, CDR3 DNA. D genes are given only for firm matches. Where a row states a size, it is once, few, many or the class of an expanded clone; other rows omit it.

TRBV7-8	TRBJ2-7	-	-	CASSLVVYEQYF	TGTGCCAGCAGCTTAGTAGTATACGAGCAGTACTTC
TRBV14	TRBJ2-5	-	-	CASSQGAVQETQYF	TGTGCCAGCAGCCAAGGCGCGGTGCAAGAGACCCAGTACTTC
TRBV6-5	TRBJ2-2	TRBD1	-	CASRMTGANTGELFF	TGTGCCAGCAGAATGACAGGGGCGAACACCGGGGAGCTGTTTTTT
TRBV15	TRBJ2-7	TRBD2	-	CATSRGGGNYEQYF	TGTGCCACCAGCAGAGGGGGGGGAAACTACGAGCAGTACTTC
TRBV18	TRBJ2-3	TRBD2	-	CASSPVSGTSTDTQYF	TGTGCCAGCTCACCAGTCAGCGGGACCAGCACAGATACGCAGTATTTT
TRBV7-2	TRBJ2-1	-	-	CASSMTGAANEQFF	TGTGCCAGCAGCATGACCGGGGCTGCGAATGAGCAGTTCTTC
TRBV30	TRBJ2-1	-	-	CACQGIRSLRFF	TGTGCCTGTCAGGGGATTCGGAGTCTTCGGTTCTTC
TRBV10-2	TRBJ2-1	-	-	CASSPFTDSDLDNEQFF	TGCGCCAGCAGTCCATTCACGGATTCCGATCTAGACAATGAGCAGTTCTTC
TRBV7-2	TRBJ2-5	-	-	CASSFTRETQYF	TGTGCCAGCAGCTTCACCCGGGAGACCCAGTACTTC
TRBV30	TRBJ2-3	TRBD2	-	CAWSSLAGGDTQYF	TGTGCCTGGAGTTCCCTAGCGGGGGGAGATACGCAGTATTTT
TRBV9	TRBJ2-5	-	-	CASSVVGNEGTQYF	TGTGCCAGCAGCGTAGTCGGGAATGAGGGGACCCAGTACTTC
TRBV10-3	TRBJ1-1	-	-	CAINSDPKAREAFF	TGTGCCATCAATTCGGACCCGAAAGCGAGGGAAGCTTTCTTT
TRBV30	TRBJ2-3	TRBD2	-	CAWNLAGDNADTQYF	TGTGCCTGGAATTTAGCGGGAGATAATGCAGATACGCAGTATTTT
TRBV10-3	TRBJ1-1	-	few	CAISPLGVEAFF	TGTGCCATCAGCCCCCTAGGTGTGGAAGCTTTCTTT
TRBV2	TRBJ2-7	-	-	CASSYSYEQYF	TGTGCCAGCTCCTACTCCTACGAGCAGTACTTC
TRBV5-1	TRBJ2-2	-	-	CASSLGQEAGELFF	TGCGCCAGCAGCTTGGGACAAGAGGCCGGGGAGCTGTTTTTT
TRBV9	TRBJ1-2	TRBD1	-	CASSAGTGGGYTF	TGTGCCAGCAGCGCCGGGACAGGAGGTGGCTACACCTTC
TRBV5-1	TRBJ2-5	-	few	CASSLRQGGAETQYF	TGCGCCAGCAGCTTGAGGCAGGGGGGGGCAGAGACCCAGTACTTC
TRBV7-2	TRBJ2-7	-	-	CASSTVGAYEQYF	TGTGCCAGCAGCACCGTCGGGGCGTATGAGCAGTACTTC
TRBV6-5	TRBJ2-7	-	medium-sized	CASSYSRGNHEQYF	TGTGCCAGCAGTTACTCGAGGGGGAACCACGAGCAGTACTTC
TRBV7-8	TRBJ2-4	-	-	CASSPIAKNIQYF	TGTGCCAGCAGCCCCATAGCCAAAAACATTCAGTACTTC
TRBV5-1	TRBJ2-6	-	few	CASSFSGANVLTF	TGCGCCAGCAGCTTCTCTGGGGCCAACGTCCTGACTTTC
TRBV11-3	TRBJ2-1	-	-	CASSFNMGGYNEQFF	TGTGCCAGCAGCTTTAACATGGGCGGGTACAATGAGCAGTTCTTC
TRBV6-5	TRBJ2-7	TRBD2	-	CASSPRERETQYF	TGTGCCAGCAGCCCGAGGGAGCGGGAGACGCAGTACTTC
TRBV10-2	TRBJ1-5	-	-	CASSEQGGQPQHF	TGCGCCAGCAGTGAGCAGGGAGGACAGCCCCAGCATTTT
TRBV4-1	TRBJ2-3	TRBD2	-	CASSQVAGTPDTQYF	TGCGCCAGCAGCCAAGTAGCGGGGACTCCCGATACGCAGTATTTT
TRBV7-2	TRBJ1-5	TRBD1	-	CASSSQGDQPQHF	TGTGCCAGCAGCTCACAGGGGGATCAGCCCCAGCATTTT
TRBV19	TRBJ2-4	-	-	CASSSSRGEMGIQYF	TGTGCCAGTAGTTCTTCAAGGGGGGAGATGGGCATTCAGTACTTC
TRBV5-1	TRBJ2-6	-	once	CASSLGRGDNSGANVLTF	TGCGCCAGCAGCTTGGGAAGGGGTGATAACTCTGGGGCCAACGTCCTGACTTTC
TRBV6-6	TRBJ2-6	-	-	CASRTGRSGANVLTF	TGTGCCAGCCGAACAGGGAGGTCTGGGGCCAACGTCCTGACTTTC
TRBV4-1	TRBJ2-1	TRBD2	-	CASSQASGLNEQFF	TGCGCCAGCAGCCAAGCTAGCGGATTAAATGAGCAGTTCTTC
TRBV11-2	TRBJ1-6	TRBD1	-	CASSLRQGLPLHF	TGTGCCAGCAGCTTACGACAGGGTTTACCCCTCCACTTT
TRBV10-3	TRBJ1-5	-	-	CAISEKGSEAPQHF	TGTGCCATCAGTGAGAAGGGGTCGGAGGCGCCCCAGCATTTT
TRBV27	TRBJ2-7	-	-	CASSLSVLSNEQYF	TGTGCCAGCAGTTTATCGGTGCTCTCCAACGAGCAGTACTTC
TRBV5-1	TRBJ2-1	TRBD1	-	CASSRTASGQGNLNEQFF	TGCGCCAGCAGCAGGACAGCCTCGGGACAGGGGAATCTCAATGAGCAGTTCTTC
TRBV11-1	TRBJ2-7	-	-	CASSLEGGVYEQYF	TGTGCCAGCAGCTTAGAGGGAGGTGTCTACGAGCAGTACTTC
TRBV10-2	TRBJ1-1	-	-	CASRVPAGTEAFF	TGCGCCAGCAGGGTACCTGCGGGCACTGAAGCTTTCTTT
TRBV5-1	TRBJ2-7	TRBD2	-	CASSNRLAGTYEQYF	TGCGCCAGCAGCAACCGACTAGCGGGAACCTACGAGCAGTACTTC
TRBV18	TRBJ1-1	-	-	CASSPLMNTEAFF	TGTGCCAGCTCACCTCTTATGAACACTGAAGCTTTCTTT
TRBV2	TRBJ2-2	-	-	CASSGDGGDTGELFF	TGTGCCAGCAGTGGAGACGGAGGGGACACCGGGGAGCTGTTTTTT
TRBV6-1	TRBJ1-5	-	-	CASSALRLPQHF	TGTGCCAGCAGTGCATTAAGGCTCCCCCAGCATTTT
TRBV6-1	TRBJ1-1	-	-	CASTGLTEAFF	TGTGCCAGCACAGGGTTAACTGAAGCTTTCTTT
TRBV28	TRBJ1-4	-	-	CASSFSSFDGKLFF	TGTGCCAGCAGTTTTTCCTCTTTCGATGGAAAACTGTTTTTT
TRBV11-2	TRBJ2-1	TRBD2	-	CASSGTSGEYNEQFF	TGTGCCAGCAGCGGGACTAGCGGGGAATACAATGAGCAGTTCTTC
TRBV30	TRBJ1-1	-	few	CAWTSQWDTEAFF	TGTGCCTGGACGTCGCAATGGGACACTGAAGCTTTCTTT
TRBV27	TRBJ2-3	TRBD2	once	CASRSTSGRVNDTQYF	TGTGCCAGCCGTTCGACTAGCGGGAGAGTTAACGATACGCAGTATTTT
TRBV5-1	TRBJ2-5	-	-	CASSYQGETQYF	TGCGCCAGCAGCTACCAGGGGGAGACCCAGTACTTC
TRBV23-1	TRBJ1-3	-	-	CASSQAKGFSGNTIYF	TGCGCCAGCAGTCAAGCGAAGGGGTTTTCTGGAAACACCATATATTTT
TRBV27	TRBJ1-4	-	once	CASSPAFLTNEKLFF	TGTGCCAGCAGCCCGGCCTTTCTAACTAATGAAAAACTGTTTTTT
TRBV5-4	TRBJ2-4	TRBD1	-	CASSRGGTGGLDIQYF	TGTGCCAGCAGCCGAGGGGGGACAGGGGGGTTGGACATTCAGTACTTC
TRBV11-2	TRBJ2-7	-	-	CASSLGLGGYEQYF	TGTGCCAGCAGCTTAGGACTAGGAGGGTACGAGCAGTACTTC
TRBV5-1	TRBJ1-1	TRBD1	-	CASSSTGQMNTEAFF	TGCGCCAGCAGCTCCACGGGACAGATGAACACTGAAGCTTTCTTT